The source of this T cell receptor (beta chain) is a study of cytomegalovirus exposure and HLA in healthy donors. Study outcomes and limitations: Sequencing probably produced one cluster of sequence variants that were highly shared. An analysis was carried out later, and it reportedly showed fewer N-insertions in an Asian-associated ancestry cluster than the approximately 700-donor mean. TRBV6-2, TRBV6-3 and other indistinguishable V segments were excluded. A list of 150 or so TCR beta chains associated with cytomegalovirus was given.

The PCR was carried out with 60 Vbeta primers and 13 Jbeta primers. TCRdb's copy holds only in-frame clones and misses some; the assay was immunoSEQ multiplex PCR. The table lists about 140,000 clones. In the case of this clone: Its specificity is unknown.

V was clipped by 1 base and J by 8 bases, with 14 bases between them. This CDR3 has 14 amino acids. Looked up from germline, CDR1 is MNHNS and CDR2 is SASEGT. This clonotype was sampled from a male donor in good health and CMV-seronegative. The material sequenced was PBMCs. This chain uses TRBV6-1 with TRBJ1-2, with D perhaps matching TRBD1 (5 bases). CDR3 DNA: TGTGCCAGCAGTGAAGGCGGGGCGAGATGGGGCTACACCTTC. This translates into CASSEGGARWGYTF.